The rows below give T cell receptor beta chains drawn from one sample of a study of T-cell reconstitution after alpha-beta-depleted transplantation in children. TCRdb reanalysed the PCR reads using MiXCR and keeps one entry per CDR3 protein. Among approximately 240,000 distinct CDR3 sequences listed, about a tenth were seen once. The source material was PBMCs, sampled before TCRalphabeta/CD19-depleted stem cell transplant. The receptors here all came from a child under two years old with acute myeloid leukemia, due to receive a stem cell transplant. The CDR3 runs from the conserved cysteine through the conserved F or W. Fields, in order: clone size, J gene, V gene, D gene, CDR3 DNA, CDR3 protein. D genes are given only for firm matches. Expanded clones are given a class, and other clones once, few, many or no size at all.

>many|TRBJ2-4|TRBV4-3|-
TGCGCCAGCAGCCGGTCAGCAGGGGAGCACATTCAGTACTTC
CASSRSAGEHIQYF
>many|TRBJ2-1|TRBV29-1|-
TGCAGCGTTGAAGAGTGGGAGGTGCAGTTCTTC
CSVEEWEVQFF
>many|TRBJ2-2|TRBV13|-
TGTGCCAGCAGCTTATGGGGGCCGAACACCGGGGAGCTGTTTTTT
CASSLWGPNTGELFF
>few|TRBJ2-7|TRBV24-1|-
TGTGCCACCAGTGATTCCAGGGACCCTTCCTACGAGCAGTACTTC
CATSDSRDPSYEQYF
>many|TRBJ1-3|TRBV5-1|-
TGCGCCAGCAGCCTGGGCAAACCCGGAAACACCATATATTTT
CASSLGKPGNTIYF
>many|TRBJ2-2|TRBV12-3/TRBV12-4|-
TGTGCCAGCAGGGCCAGACAGTCCACCGGGGAGCTGTTTTTT
CASRARQSTGELFF
>many|TRBJ1-2|TRBV20-1|-
TGCAGTGCTCACGATAGTCTCGATACTGGCTACACCTTC
CSAHDSLDTGYTF
>many|TRBJ1-1|TRBV5-1|-
TGCGCCAGCAGCTTGGCAGGGACGGCTTTCTTT
CASSLAGTAFF
>many|TRBJ2-4|TRBV4-2|TRBD2
TGTGCCAGCAGCCAAGACTCGCGGGAGGGCGGCATTCAGTACTTC
CASSQDSREGGIQYF
>many|TRBJ2-2|TRBV4-1|TRBD1
TGCGCCAGCAGCTTGGGACAGGCATACACCGGGGAGCTGTTTTTT
CASSLGQAYTGELFF
>many|TRBJ2-1|TRBV11-2|-
TGTGCCAGCAGCTTAAGGAACAGCGACAATGAGCAGTTCTTC
CASSLRNSDNEQFF
>many|TRBJ2-5|TRBV28|-
TGTGCCAGCAGTTTAGGGGGTCACGGGGAGACCCAGTACTTC
CASSLGGHGETQYF
>many|TRBJ2-3|TRBV24-1|-
TGTGCCACCAGTGACCCGGGACCATCCACAGATACGCAGTATTTT
CATSDPGPSTDTQYF
>many|TRBJ1-2|TRBV7-2|-
TGTGCCAGCAGCTCGTCCGGACTTAGCCAATTAAACTATGGCTACACCTTC
CASSSSGLSQLNYGYTF
>many|TRBJ1-5|TRBV12-3/TRBV12-4|-
TGTGCCAGCAGTCCCCAGGGCAATCAGCCCCAGCATTTT
CASSPQGNQPQHF
>many|TRBJ2-7|TRBV20-1|-
TGCAGTGCCCTACCAGGGAGCTCCTACGAGCAGTACTTC
CSALPGSSYEQYF
>many|TRBJ2-7|TRBV29-1|-
TGCAGCGTTCTGGGACTGCAGACCTACGAGCAGTACTTC
CSVLGLQTYEQYF
>many|TRBJ2-1|TRBV7-2|TRBD2
TGTGCCAGCAGCTTAGCGAGCGGGAGTTCCTACAATGAGCAGTTCTTC
CASSLASGSSYNEQFF
>few|TRBJ2-2|TRBV28|-
TGTGCCAGCAGTAGTTCGGACAGTAGGGCCGGGGAGCTGTTTTTT
CASSSSDSRAGELFF
>few|TRBJ2-5|TRBV5-1|-
TGCGCCAGCAGCTTGGGGGCAGGGGCGGACTTATACCAAGAGACCCAGTACTTC
CASSLGAGADLYQETQYF
>-|TRBJ1-1|TRBV3-1|-
TGTGCCAGCAGCCAAGTTGGGGGCACTGAAGCGTCCTTT
CASSQVGGTEASF
>many|TRBJ2-3|TRBV27|TRBD2
TGTGCCAGCAGTTTGGCAGCGGGAGTAGATACGCAGTATTTT
CASSLAAGVDTQYF
>medium-sized|TRBJ2-1|TRBV20-1|-
TGCAGTGCTAGAGGTGGCAGGTGGAATGAGCAGTTCTTC
CSARGGRWNEQFF
>many|TRBJ2-1|TRBV18|-
TGTGCCAGCTCACGGAGCTCGCGGCGGGAGCAGTTCTTC
CASSRSSRREQFF
>many|TRBJ2-7|TRBV24-1|-
TGTGCCACCACTCCCGGGCTGAACTCCTACGAGCAGTACTTC
CATTPGLNSYEQYF
>many|TRBJ1-1|TRBV12-3/TRBV12-4|TRBD1
TGTGCCAGCAAAGACAGGGCGAACACTGAAGCTTTCTTT
CASKDRANTEAFF
>many|TRBJ2-1|TRBV7-9|-
TGTGCCAGCAGCGGGGGGGCGAATGAGCAGTTCTTC
CASSGGANEQFF
>many|TRBJ2-2|TRBV6-2/TRBV6-3|-
TGTGCCAGCAGTCCAGGGGTCACCGGGGAGCTGTTTTTT
CASSPGVTGELFF
>many|TRBJ2-7|TRBV20-1|-
TGCAGTGCTACAGTAACGGGGTTTGAGCAGTACTTC
CSATVTGFEQYF
>-|TRBJ1-1|TRBV16|-
TGTGCCAGCAGCCAATGGCGGCAAAACACTGAAGCTTTCTTT
CASSQWRQNTEAFF
>many|TRBJ2-7|TRBV29-1|-
TGCAGCGTGGCCGACACCTCCTTTGAGCAGTACTTC
CSVADTSFEQYF
>-|TRBJ1-5|TRBV23-1|TRBD1
TGCGCCAGCAGTCAATCTTCTGGGACAGCGGCGCAGCCCCAGCATTTT
CASSQSSGTAAQPQHF
>many|TRBJ2-3|TRBV24-1|-
TGTGCCACCAGTGATTTGCCCGGGGGACCCACAGATACGCAGTATTTT
CATSDLPGGPTDTQYF
>-|TRBJ2-1|TRBV20-1|-
TGCAGTTGGGGCCAAGGTCCGGGGTACAATGAGCAGTTCTTC
CSWGQGPGYNEQFF
>many|TRBJ2-7|TRBV3-1|-
TGTGCCAGCAGCCGGATCCGATTGGGGAACGAGCAGTACTTC
CASSRIRLGNEQYF
>many|TRBJ2-3|TRBV10-3|-
TGTGCCATCAGTGATGGGGGTGCTAGCACAGATACGCAGTATTTT
CAISDGGASTDTQYF
>many|TRBJ1-6|TRBV12-3/TRBV12-4|-
TGTGCCAGCAGCCCGGCCTATAATTCACCCCTCCACTTT
CASSPAYNSPLHF
>many|TRBJ2-1|TRBV7-3|TRBD2
TGTGCCAGCAGCCCGGGACTAGGGGGTAATGAGCAGTTCTTC
CASSPGLGGNEQFF
>few|TRBJ2-5|TRBV19|-
TGTGCCAGTAGTATTTTGGGGCAGGGAGAAGAGACCCAGTACTTC
CASSILGQGEETQYF
>many|TRBJ1-5|TRBV5-1|-
TGCGCCAGCAGTTGGGGTAGCAATCAGCCCCAGCATTTT
CASSWGSNQPQHF
>-|TRBJ2-5|TRBV4-1|TRBD1
TGCGCCAGCAGCCCTACTCGGGACAGAGAGACCCAGTACTTC
CASSPTRDRETQYF